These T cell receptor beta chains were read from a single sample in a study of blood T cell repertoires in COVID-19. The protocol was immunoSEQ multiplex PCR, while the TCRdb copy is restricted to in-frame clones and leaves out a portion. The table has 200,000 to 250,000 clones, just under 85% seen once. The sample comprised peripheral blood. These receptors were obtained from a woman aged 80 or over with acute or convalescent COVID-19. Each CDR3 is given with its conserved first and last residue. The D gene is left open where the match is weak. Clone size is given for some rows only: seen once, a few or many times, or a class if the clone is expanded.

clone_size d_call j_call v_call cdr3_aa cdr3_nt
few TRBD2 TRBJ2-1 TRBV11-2 CASSPIGTSTQLVEQFF TGTGCCAGCAGCCCAATCGGGACTAGCACTCAGTTGGTTGAGCAGTTCTTC
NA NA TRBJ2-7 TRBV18 CASSLNSGDEQYF TGTGCCAGCTCTCTCAATTCCGGTGACGAGCAGTACTTC
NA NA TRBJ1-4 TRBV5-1 CASREDRKATNEKLFF TGCGCCAGCAGAGAGGACAGAAAAGCAACTAATGAAAAACTGTTTTTT
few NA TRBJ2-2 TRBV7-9 CASSFSLVTGATGELFF TGTGCCAGCAGCTTTAGTCTGGTAACGGGAGCCACCGGGGAGCTGTTTTTT
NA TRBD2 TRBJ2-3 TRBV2 CASSDALADTDTQYF TGTGCCAGCAGTGACGCACTAGCGGACACAGATACGCAGTATTTT
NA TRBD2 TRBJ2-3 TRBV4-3 CASSLQLAATDTQYF TGCGCCAGCAGCCTCCAGCTAGCGGCCACAGATACGCAGTATTTT
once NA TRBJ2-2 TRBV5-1 CASSLARDTGELFF TGCGCCAGCAGCTTGGCCAGGGACACCGGGGAGCTGTTTTTT
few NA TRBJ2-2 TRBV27 CASSLVGGRTGELFF TGTGCCAGCAGTTTAGTGGGAGGCAGGACCGGGGAGCTGTTTTTT
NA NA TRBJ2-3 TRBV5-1 CASSSGDLSTDTQYF TGCGCCAGCAGCTCGGGGGACTTAAGCACAGATACGCAGTATTTT
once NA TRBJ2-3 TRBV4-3 CASSQQAFSTDTQYF TGCGCCAGCAGCCAGCAAGCTTTTAGCACAGATACGCAGTATTTT
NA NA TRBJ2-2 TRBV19 CASTYRQGEAGELFF TGTGCCAGTACCTATCGGCAGGGGGAGGCCGGGGAGCTGTTTTTT
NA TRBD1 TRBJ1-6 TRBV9 CASSAYVQGADSPLHF TGTGCCAGCAGCGCCTATGTGCAGGGGGCGGATTCACCCCTCCACTTT
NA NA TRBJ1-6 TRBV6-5 CASTADSLNSPLHF TGTGCCAGCACCGCGGACAGTCTCAATTCACCCCTCCACTTT
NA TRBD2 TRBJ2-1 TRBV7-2 CASSLAASGRWANEQFF TGTGCCAGCAGCTTAGCGGCTAGCGGGAGGTGGGCCAATGAGCAGTTCTTC
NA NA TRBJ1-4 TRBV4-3 CASSQEGQGQTEKLFF TGCGCCAGCAGCCAAGAGGGGCAGGGTCAAACTGAAAAACTGTTTTTT
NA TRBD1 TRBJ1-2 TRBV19 CASTYITGTGIYGYTF TGTGCCAGCACATACATTACCGGGACAGGGATATATGGCTACACCTTC
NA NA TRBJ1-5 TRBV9 CASSMDGGPNQPQHF TGTGCCAGCAGCATGGACGGAGGGCCCAATCAGCCCCAGCATTTT
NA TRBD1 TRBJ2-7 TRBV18 CASSQGQGNEQYF TGTGCCAGCTCACAGGGACAGGGGAATGAGCAGTACTTC
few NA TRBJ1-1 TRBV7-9 CASSHSGVSEAFF TGTGCCAGCAGCCATAGCGGTGTCTCTGAAGCTTTCTTT
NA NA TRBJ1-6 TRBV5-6 CASSPRGGRYNSPLHF TGTGCCAGCAGCCCGAGAGGCGGAAGGTATAATTCACCCCTCCACTTT
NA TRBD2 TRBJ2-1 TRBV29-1 CSVRSKRGLGQFF TGCAGCGTTCGCAGTAAGCGGGGCCTGGGGCAGTTCTTC
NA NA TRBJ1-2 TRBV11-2 CASSSTTGGNYGYTF TGTGCCAGCAGCTCGACGACAGGTGGAAACTATGGCTACACCTTC
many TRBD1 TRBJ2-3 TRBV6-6 CASSLQGSDTQYF TGTGCCAGCAGCTTACAGGGGTCAGATACGCAGTATTTT
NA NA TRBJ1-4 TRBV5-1 CASSPSATNEKLFF TGCGCCAGCAGTCCTTCGGCAACTAATGAAAAACTGTTTTTT
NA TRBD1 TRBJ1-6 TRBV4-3 CASSPKTGNYNSPLHF TGCGCCAGCAGCCCTAAGACAGGGAACTATAATTCACCCCTCCACTTT
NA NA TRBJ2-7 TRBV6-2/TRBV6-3 CASSRQVGEQYF TGTGCCAGCAGCCGACAGGTTGGGGAGCAGTACTTC
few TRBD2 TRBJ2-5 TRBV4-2 CASSQEVAGESETQYF TGTGCCAGCAGCCAAGAGGTAGCGGGAGAGTCAGAGACCCAGTACTTC
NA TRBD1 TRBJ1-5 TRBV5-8 CASSPRDRPNQPQHF TGTGCCAGCAGCCCAAGGGACAGGCCGAATCAGCCCCAGCATTTT
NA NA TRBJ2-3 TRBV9 CASSVAGASTDTQYF TGTGCCAGCAGCGTAGCTGGGGCTAGCACAGATACGCAGTATTTT
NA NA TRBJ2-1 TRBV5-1 CASSRTGTKEYNEQFF TGCGCCAGCAGCAGGACCGGGACAAAAGAGTACAATGAGCAGTTCTTC
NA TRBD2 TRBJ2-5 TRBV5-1 CASSFGLAGGVQETQYF TGCGCCAGCAGCTTCGGACTAGCGGGGGGGGTACAAGAGACCCAGTACTTC
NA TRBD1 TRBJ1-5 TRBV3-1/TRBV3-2 CASSHPRQGSNQPQHF TGTGCCAGCAGCCATCCACGACAGGGAAGCAATCAGCCCCAGCATTTT
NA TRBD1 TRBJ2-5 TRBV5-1 CASSLEGQGSETQYF TGCGCCAGCAGCTTGGAAGGACAGGGTTCAGAGACCCAGTACTTC
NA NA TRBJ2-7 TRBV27 CASSHPPTGEQYF TGTGCCAGCAGTCACCCCCCGACAGGCGAGCAGTACTTC
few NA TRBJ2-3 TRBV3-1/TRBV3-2 CASSQGTPTPTDTQYF TGTGCCAGCAGCCAGGGGACTCCCACCCCCACAGATACGCAGTATTTT
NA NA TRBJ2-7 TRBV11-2 CASSLDWGSYEQYF TGTGCCAGCAGCTTAGATTGGGGCAGCTACGAGCAGTACTTC
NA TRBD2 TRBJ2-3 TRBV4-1 CASSGGTSRYTDTQYF TGCGCCAGCAGTGGCGGGACTAGCCGGTACACAGATACGCAGTATTTT
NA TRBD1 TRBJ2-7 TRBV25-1 CASRAPGQGTYEQYF TGTGCCAGCAGAGCCCCGGGACAGGGAACCTACGAGCAGTACTTC
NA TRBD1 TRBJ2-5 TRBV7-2 CASSLTGPRETQYF TGTGCCAGCAGCTTGACAGGGCCGCGGGAGACCCAGTACTTC